The clone carrying this T cell receptor (beta chain) was seen once. The data were obtained in a study of shared clonotypes between healthy human individuals. This CDR3 spans 13 amino acids. Germline lookup yields CDR1 SQVTM and CDR2 ANQGSEA. V was cut by 6 bases and J by 0 bases, with 10 bases left in between. The donors were all Caucasian adults (living in Nashville, Tennessee). Libraries were prepared by immunoSEQ multiplex PCR; TCRdb keeps only in-frame clonotypes and omits some of them. The table lists some 2.4 million clones, under 95% of them singletons. This TCR was sampled from a man aged 18 to 30 in good health. Some clones in this sample may be carry-over from other donors' samples. J is TRBJ2-3 and V is TRBV29-1; D remains ambiguous. Sequencing used naive CD4+ T cells from PBMCs. Noted subset: CD45RA+ positively selected. CDR3 loop: CSVTVPSTDTQYF. The CDR3 nucleotides are TGCAGCGTGACCGTTCCTAGCACAGATACGCAGTATTTT.